These T cell receptor beta chains were read from a single sample in a study of blood T cell repertoires in COVID-19. Method: immunoSEQ multiplex PCR; TCRdb's copy keeps in-frame clones and lacks some. The sample consists of some 100,000 clones, more than 70% of them appearing once. Sequenced sample: peripheral blood. Receptor source: a woman aged 25 to 39 with acute or convalescent COVID-19. Each CDR3 is given with its conserved first and last residue. D genes are given only for firm matches. Clone sizes are given selectively: once, few, many, or a class where the clone is expanded.

>-|TRBJ2-6|-|18|TRBV19
TGTGCCAGTACCCCCGGCAGGGCCGTTAACTCTGGGGCCAACGTCCTGACTTTC
CASTPGRAVNSGANVLTF
>-|TRBJ2-2|TRBD1|15|TRBV2
TGTGCCAACTCGATGGGGACAGGGGTTACCGGGGAGCTGTTTTTT
CANSMGTGVTGELFF
>-|TRBJ2-1|TRBD1|14|TRBV19
TGTGCCAGTACTCCTAGACAGGGGTACAATGAGCAGTTCTTC
CASTPRQGYNEQFF
>-|TRBJ1-6|-|15|TRBV2
TGTGCCAGCAGTGACGGGACCGGACTAGGGCCACCCCTCCACTTT
CASSDGTGLGPPLHF
>-|TRBJ2-3|-|13|TRBV19
TGTGCCAGTGCAAGGGGACACACAGATACGCAGTATTTT
CASARGHTDTQYF
>-|TRBJ1-6|-|15|TRBV11-1
TGTGCCAGCAGCCGTAGGTCGGCGACGGGGTCACCCCTCCACTTT
CASSRRSATGSPLHF
>-|TRBJ2-2|-|14|TRBV5-1
TGCGCCAGCAGCTTGTTGACAAACACCGGGGAGCTGTTTTTT
CASSLLTNTGELFF
>-|TRBJ2-1|TRBD2|13|TRBV7-8
TGTGCCAGCAGCCCCTTCGGGAGGGATGAGCAGTTCTTC
CASSPFGRDEQFF
>-|TRBJ2-3|-|12|TRBV28
TGTGCCAGCAGAGCAGTAGCGGATACGCAGTATTTT
CASRAVADTQYF
>-|TRBJ1-4|-|18|TRBV2
TGTGCCAGCAGAGAACGGCGTCTTCCGGGTGCAACTAATGAAAAACTGTTTTTT
CASRERRLPGATNEKLFF
>-|TRBJ2-1|TRBD1|15|TRBV11-3
TGTGCCAGCAGCCCAGGACAGGAACTTTACAATGAGCAGTTCTTC
CASSPGQELYNEQFF
>-|TRBJ1-5|TRBD1|15|TRBV28
TGTGCCAGCAGTTTACCCACAGGGGGCGAACAGCCCCAGCATTTT
CASSLPTGGEQPQHF
>once|TRBJ2-1|TRBD2|16|TRBV7-3
TGTGCCAGCAGCTTATTTCAAGCGGGGGGGCCCGGTGAGCAGTTCTTC
CASSLFQAGGPGEQFF